Presented here are 30 T cell receptor beta chains from one specimen sequenced in a study of T cells in Graves' hyperthyroidism and ophthalmopathy (dated by TCRdb to between 2018 and 2020). The library was produced with multiplex PCR. The data were produced on an Illumina HiSeq 2000. The TCR beta CDR3 regions were amplified from RNA transcripts. A first-round RT-PCR of the TCR CDR3 used the HTBI primer set with the Qiagen OneStep RT-PCR kit. Using fastp trimming at Q25 and MiXCR clonotype assembly, TCRdb reanalyzed the public sequencing data and kept in-frame beta chains. A single entry per CDR3 protein holds the most common genes and DNA from its merged rows. The sample profile shows about 100,000 distinct CDR3 sequences; approximately 15% of them were found once. The ten largest account for around 42% of the sample. The sequenced material came from blood. These receptor sequences come from a woman aged 50 to 60 with Graves' hyperthyroidism.

Many counts were recorded for this clonotype. The chain combines TRBV14 with TRBJ1-2; TRBD1 might be the D (5 bases). The V gene lost 6 bases and the J gene lost 2 bases, with 10 bases spanning the gap. CDR1 is SGHDN, CDR2 FVKESK, per germline. This CDR3 spans 13 amino acids. In nucleotides, the CDR3 is TGTGCCAGCAGGAGGACACCGAACTATGGCTACACCTTC. As protein: CASRRTPNYGYTF.

This clonotype was counted ten times or more. This chain uses TRBV18 with TRBJ2-3; 7 nucleotides align to TRBD1. CDR1 is KGHSH and CDR2 is LQKENI in the germline V gene. The junction had 2 bases not matched to a gene; V was cut back by 0 bases and J by 5 bases. The CDR3 is 14 amino acids. CDR3 in DNA: TGTGCCAGCTCACCACCGTGGGACAGAGATACGCAGTATTTT. It translates to CASSPPWDRDTQYF.

This clonotype has a count of ten or more. The J gene is TRBJ1-5, the V gene TRBV20-1; D ambiguous. V shed 1 base and J shed 5 bases, with 6 bases lying between them. CDR3 length: 12 amino acids. Germline CDR1 DFQATT, CDR2 SNEGSKA (reference sequence). The CDR3 DNA sequence: TGCAGTGCTAGAGGAGGGTATCAGCCCCAGCATTTT. It is translated as CSARGGYQPQHF.

This clonotype was detected many times. J is TRBJ2-1 and V is TRBV9, with D possibly being TRBD2 (5 bases). Per germline, CDR1 SGDLS and CDR2 YYNGEE. V was pared by 3 bases and J by 5 bases, with 15 bases between. The length of the CDR3 is 15 residues. CDR3 nucleotide sequence: TGTGCCAGCAGCGATGAGGCGGGTGCAAACAATGAGCAGTTCTTC. It encodes CASSDEAGANNEQFF.

Ten or more counts support this clonotype. The rearrangement links TRBV3-1 to TRBJ2-7; 7 positions agree with TRBD2. The V gene's germline CDR1 is LGHDT and CDR2 YNNKEL (reference sequence). The V gene end was trimmed by 4 bases and the J gene end by 4 bases; junction bases not matched to a gene: 4. The CDR3 has 13 amino acids. CDR3 protein: CASSPPAGYEQYF. The CDR3 DNA is TGTGCCAGCAGCCCCCCAGCGGGATACGAGCAGTACTTC.

There are many counts of this clonotype. The V call is TRBV27, the J call TRBJ1-1, with D maybe TRBD1 (6 bases). In germline, CDR1 is MNHEY, CDR2 SMNVEV (reference sequence). This CDR3 is built from 16 residues. Trimming pared 1 base from V and 1 base from J, leaving 13 bases between. The CDR3 region has the DNA TGTGCCAGCAGTTTATTGGGCCAGGGGCCGAACACTGAAGCTTTCTTT. Translation gives CASSLLGQGPNTEAFF.

This clonotype showed up many times. This chain uses TRBV6-1 with TRBJ2-1; D is possibly TRBD2 (5 bases). The germline V and J ends were trimmed by 0 bases and 6 bases, with 6 bases remaining between them. The germline V gene encodes CDR1 MNHNS and CDR2 SASEGT. The CDR3 runs 13 residues. The CDR3 loop is CASSEAGVNEQFF. CDR3 coding DNA: TGTGCCAGCAGTGAAGCCGGGGTCAATGAGCAGTTCTTC.

This clonotype was counted at least ten times. The V gene is TRBV2, the J gene TRBJ2-1; possible D gene TRBD2, 6 bases. Germline assignment: CDR1 SNHLY and CDR2 FYNNEI. CDR3 length: 16 residues. V was shortened by 3 bases and J by 6 bases, with 18 bases between the two germline ends. The CDR3 DNA sequence: TGTGCCAGCAGTGACGAAGGGGCTAGCGTTGTCAATGAGCAGTTCTTC. This codes for CASSDEGASVVNEQFF.

This clonotype was observed many times. The V and J genes are TRBV15 and TRBJ1-4; 8 bases map to TRBD1. The V and J ends lost 0 bases and 5 bases, in that order; junction bases with no gene match: 8. CDR1 is LNHNV and CDR2 is YYDKDF in the germline V gene (reference sequence). The CDR3 consists of 17 residues. The CDR3 reads CATSRDRRTGINEKLFF. The CDR3 bases are TGTGCCACCAGCAGAGACCGTCGGACAGGGATAAATGAAAAACTGTTTTTT.

V usage is TRBV13 and J usage is TRBJ2-1; no firm D call. From germline, CDR1 is PRHDT and CDR2 FYEKMQ (reference sequence). This CDR3 spans 12 amino acids. Trimming cost V 6 bases and J 7 bases, with 10 bases left between them. The CDR3 DNA is TGTGCCAGCAGTTACTCACATAATGAGCAGTTCTTC. Translation: CASSYSHNEQFF.

The sample holds one count of this clonotype. This chain joins TRBV2 and TRBJ1-1; 9 nucleotides line up with TRBD1. The germline gives CDR1 SNHLY, CDR2 FYNNEI. The CDR3 covers 12 residues. V dropped 8 bases and J dropped 6; count of bases not matched to a gene: 4. The CDR3 region has the DNA TGTGCCAGCCTCCGGGACAGGGCTGAAGCTTTCTTT. It is translated as CASLRDRAEAFF.

This clonotype was seen many times. This chain links TRBV7-9 with TRBJ2-7, with 12 bases matching TRBD2. The CDR3 extends over 14 amino acids. The germline gives CDR1 SEHNR, CDR2 FQNEAQ (reference sequence). With 5 bases clipped from V and 5 bases from J, the junction kept 4 bases outside the gene matches. The CDR3 sequence is CASSLLAGGNEQYF. The CDR3 bases are TGTGCCAGCAGCCTGCTAGCGGGAGGGAACGAGCAGTACTTC.

This clonotype was counted ten times or more. The rearrangement uses TRBV7-9 and TRBJ2-4; D remains unclear. Per the germline V gene, CDR1 is SEHNR and CDR2 is FQNEAQ (reference sequence). The CDR3 has 12 residues. V was trimmed by 2 bases and J by 10 bases, leaving 9 bases between them. The CDR3 protein is CASSLIGGIQYF. CDR3 nucleotide sequence: TGTGCCAGCAGCTTAATCGGTGGTATTCAGTACTTC.

There are many counts of this clonotype. The V and J genes are TRBV20-1 and TRBJ2-3; D tentatively reads TRBD1 or TRBD2 (5 bases each). The germline CDR1 and CDR2 sequences are DFQATT and SNEGSKA (reference sequence). The CDR3 totals 14 residues. The V gene lost 4 bases and the J gene lost 1 base, with 12 bases spanning the gap. This chain's CDR3 is CSAKGPRGTDTQYF. In nucleotides, the CDR3 is TGCAGTGCTAAGGGACCTAGGGGCACAGATACGCAGTATTTT.

This clonotype was counted many times. The V and J genes are TRBV2 and TRBJ1-3; the D gene is possibly TRBD1 (6 bases). V was pared by 7 bases and J by 2 bases, with 12 bases between. Germline lookup yields CDR1 SNHLY and CDR2 FYNNEI. The CDR3 length is 14 residues. As DNA, the CDR3 is TGTGCCAGCACAGGGGCTGGGGCTGGAAACACCATATATTTT. Protein: CASTGAGAGNTIYF.

The table lists this clonotype with many counts. The chain links TRBV2 to TRBJ2-1; 13 nucleotides line up with TRBD2. V lost 2 bases, J lost 11 bases, and 6 bases stayed unmatched. The CDR3 consists of 15 residues. Germline assignment: CDR1 SNHLY and CDR2 FYNNEI. CDR3 sequence: CASSEPGLAGLQQFF. The DNA for the CDR3 is TGTGCCAGCAGTGAACCGGGACTAGCGGGGCTACAGCAGTTCTTC.

This clonotype was detected ten times or more. The chain combines TRBV19 with TRBJ1-1, with D tentatively TRBD1 (6 bases). Germline V CDR1 and CDR2: LNHDA, SQIVND (reference sequence). The CDR3 has 17 amino acids. The germline V and J ends were trimmed by 9 bases and 10 bases, with 33 bases remaining between them. This CDR3 reads CASQDTGTLFPMQTAFF. The CDR3 DNA reads as TGTGCCAGCCAGGACACCGGGACACTTTTTCCTATGCAGACAGCTTTCTTT. Filled out from reference TRBV19 and TRBJ1-1, the complete variable domain reads DGGITQSPKYLFRKEGQNVTLSCEQNLNHDAMYWYRQDPGQGLRLIYYSQIVNDFQKGDIAEGYSVSREKKESFPLTVTSAQKNPTAFYLCASQDTGTLFPMQTAFFGQGTRLTVV.

This clonotype was observed many times. V usage is TRBV24-1 and J usage is TRBJ2-1; D may match TRBD1 or TRBD2 (6 bases each). The CDR3 runs to 16 residues. The germline gives CDR1 KGHDR, CDR2 SFDVKD. The V end was cut by 4 bases, the J end by 6 bases, with 18 bases between. In DNA, the CDR3 is TGTGCCACCAGTGACCCGGGGGCGGCTACGGGCAATGAGCAGTTCTTC. Translation: CATSDPGAATGNEQFF.

The table lists this clonotype with many counts. The CDR3 is CASSFPGITEAFF. The CDR3 bases are TGTGCCAGCAGTTTTCCGGGGATCACTGAAGCTTTCTTT. The chain links TRBV27 to TRBJ1-1; D remains unclear. V lost 3 bases, J lost 4 bases, and 9 bases lay in between. This CDR3 is 13 amino acids long. CDR1 is MNHEY, CDR2 SMNVEV, per germline (reference sequence).

This clonotype has a count of ten or more. The CDR3 region is CSAHPGTSGPGELFF. Here the CDR3 DNA reads TGCAGTGCTCACCCCGGGACTAGCGGCCCCGGGGAGCTGTTTTTT. The rearrangement uses TRBV20-1 and TRBJ2-2; TRBD2 matches at 11 bases. CDR1 and CDR2 (germline): DFQATT, SNEGSKA (reference sequence). The CDR3 is 15 residues long. Trimming removed 5 bases from V and 6 bases from J; junction bases left unmatched: 8.

This clonotype was seen repeatedly, ten times or more. V gene TRBV30 combines with J gene TRBJ2-7; D may correspond to TRBD1 or TRBD2 (5 bases each). Germline-derived CDR1 and CDR2 are GTSNPN and SVGIG (reference sequence). This CDR3 has 16 residues. The V end lost 0 bases, the J end lost 5 bases, and 20 bases lay between the germline ends. In DNA, the CDR3 is TGTGCCTGGAGTGTGGGAATTTTTGAGGGGATGAACGAGCAGTACTTC. Its protein product is CAWSVGIFEGMNEQYF.

Ten or more counts support this clonotype. V gene TRBV2 combines with J gene TRBJ1-2, with a possible D match to TRBD1 (5 bases). V lost 6 bases and J lost 6, with 17 bases in between. This CDR3 contains 14 residues. Germline loops: CDR1 SNHLY, CDR2 FYNNEI. As DNA, the CDR3 is TGTGCCAGCAGCCAGACAGCCCCCTTTGATGGCTACACCTTC. It encodes CASSQTAPFDGYTF.

The J gene is TRBJ2-3, the V gene TRBV6-1; tentatively, D is TRBD2 (7 bases). Between the trimmed V and J ends, which lost 10 bases and 5 bases, there was a span of 16 bases. CDR1 is MNHNS and CDR2 is SASEGT in the germline V gene. CDR3 length: 13 amino acids. The DNA for the CDR3 is TGTGCCACTGGCGGGAGCAGGGGAGATACGCAGTATTTT. Translating gives CATGGSRGDTQYF.

This clonotype was detected ten times or more. The chain links TRBV7-3 to TRBJ1-5; possibly TRBD1 for D (5 bases). The V and J ends lost 0 bases and 2 bases respectively, with 11 bases between them. Germline V CDR1 and CDR2: SGHTA, FQGTGA. The CDR3 spans 16 residues. CDR3 in DNA: TGTGCCAGCAGCTTAACAGGGGCAGAAGGCAATCAGCCCCAGCATTTT. It translates to CASSLTGAEGNQPQHF. Based on the CDR3 plus reference TRBV7-3 and TRBJ1-5, the full variable domain is GAGVSQTPSNKVTEKGKYVELRCDPISGHTALYWYRQSLGQGPEFLIYFQGTGAADDSGLPNDRFFAVRPEGSVSTLKIQRTERGDSAVYLCASSLTGAEGNQPQHFGDGTRLSIL.

This clonotype occurred many times. The CDR3 nucleotides are TGTGCCAGCAGTTTGGCTAGCGGGAGGCCAAGCTCCTACAATGAGCAGTTCTTC. Translating it yields CASSLASGRPSSYNEQFF. The chain combines TRBV12-3 or TRBV12-4 with TRBJ2-1, with 11 bases identical to TRBD2. Trimming at V came to 3 bases and at J to 0 bases, leaving 7 bases not matched to a gene. CDR3 size: 18 residues.

Many counts were recorded for this clonotype. This chain links TRBV6-1 with TRBJ2-3, with 16 bases matching TRBD2. V shed 6 bases and J 3 bases; nucleotides not matched to a gene: 12. Per germline, CDR1 MNHNS and CDR2 SASEGT. The CDR3 has 19 amino acids. The CDR3 nucleotides are TGTGCCAGCAGATCCGGGACTAGCGGGAGGGCCCGGTGGACAGATACGCAGTATTTT. The encoded protein is CASRSGTSGRARWTDTQYF.

This clonotype was picked up many times. The chain has TRBV10-3 and TRBJ2-2, with D uncertain. Trimming removed 0 bases from V and 1 base from J, with 6 bases in between. CDR3 length: 15 amino acids. Per the germline V gene, CDR1 is ENHRY and CDR2 is SYGVKD. CDR3 in amino acids: CAISESKGNTGELFF. CDR3 in DNA: TGTGCCATCAGTGAGTCGAAAGGGAACACCGGGGAGCTGTTTTTT.

In its sample, this clonotype was seen many times. The chain couples TRBV5-1 to TRBJ2-5; a possible D gene is TRBD2 (5 bases). The CDR3 is 15 residues long. V was shortened by 0 bases and J by 2 bases, with 11 bases between the two germline ends. CDR1 and CDR2 from the germline V gene are SGHRS and YFSETQ. This CDR3 reads CASSLAGTVQETQYF. DNA of the CDR3: TGCGCCAGCAGCTTGGCGGGAACCGTACAAGAGACCCAGTACTTC.

This clonotype was detected many times. This rearrangement joins TRBV4-1 to TRBJ2-2; 8 nucleotides align to TRBD2. The ends lost 4 bases at V and 5 bases at J; junction bases unmatched: 12. The CDR3 loop spans 17 amino acids. CDR1 and CDR2 (germline): MGHRA, YSYEKL. CDR3 in DNA: TGCGCCAGCAGCCCCATTCCGGGAGGGGCGCGGACCGGGGAGCTGTTTTTT. The encoded protein is CASSPIPGGARTGELFF.

The chain has TRBV20-1 and TRBJ1-2; unclear D gene. Germline V gene lookup returns CDR1 DFQATT and CDR2 SNEGSKA (reference sequence). The CDR3 length is 15 residues. V lost 4 bases to trimming and J lost 4 bases, with 19 bases between them. CDR3 nucleotides: TGCAGTGCTAAATTTACATTTACGGGGTTCTATGGCTACACCTTC. Amino acids: CSAKFTFTGFYGYTF.